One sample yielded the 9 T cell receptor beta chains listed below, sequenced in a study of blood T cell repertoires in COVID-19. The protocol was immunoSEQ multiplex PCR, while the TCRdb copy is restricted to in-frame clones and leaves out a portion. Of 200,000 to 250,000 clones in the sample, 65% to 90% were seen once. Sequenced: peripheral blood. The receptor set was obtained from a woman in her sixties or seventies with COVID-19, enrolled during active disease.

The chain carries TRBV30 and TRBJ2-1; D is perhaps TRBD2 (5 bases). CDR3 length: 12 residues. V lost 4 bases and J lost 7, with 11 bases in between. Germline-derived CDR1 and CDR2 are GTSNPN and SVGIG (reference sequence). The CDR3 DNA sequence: TGTGCCTGGAAAGTAACGGGAAATGAGCAGTTCTTC. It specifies CAWKVTGNEQFF.

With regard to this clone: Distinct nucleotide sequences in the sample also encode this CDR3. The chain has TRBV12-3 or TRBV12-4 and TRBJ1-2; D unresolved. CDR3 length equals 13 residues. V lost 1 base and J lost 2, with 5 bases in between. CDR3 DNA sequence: TGTGCCAGCAGTTTAGGGCAGAACTATGGCTACACCTTC. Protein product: CASSLGQNYGYTF.

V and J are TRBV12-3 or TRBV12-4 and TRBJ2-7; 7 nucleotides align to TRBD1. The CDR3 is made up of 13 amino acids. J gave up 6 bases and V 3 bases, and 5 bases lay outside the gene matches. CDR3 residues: CASSFYRGGEQYF. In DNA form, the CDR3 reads TGTGCCAGCAGTTTTTACAGGGGCGGCGAGCAGTACTTC.

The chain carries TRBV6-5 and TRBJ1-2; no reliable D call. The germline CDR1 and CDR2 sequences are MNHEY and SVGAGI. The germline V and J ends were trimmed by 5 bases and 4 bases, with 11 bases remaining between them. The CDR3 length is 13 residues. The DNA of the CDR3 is TGTGCCAGCAGTATGGGCCAGGTCTATGGCTACACCTTC. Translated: CASSMGQVYGYTF.

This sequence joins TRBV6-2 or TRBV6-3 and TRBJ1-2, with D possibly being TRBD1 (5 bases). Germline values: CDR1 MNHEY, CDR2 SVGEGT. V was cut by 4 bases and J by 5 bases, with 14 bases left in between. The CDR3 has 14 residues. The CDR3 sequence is CASSSTTGGYGYTF. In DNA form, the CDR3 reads TGTGCCAGCAGTTCGACTACGGGGGGGTATGGCTACACCTTC.

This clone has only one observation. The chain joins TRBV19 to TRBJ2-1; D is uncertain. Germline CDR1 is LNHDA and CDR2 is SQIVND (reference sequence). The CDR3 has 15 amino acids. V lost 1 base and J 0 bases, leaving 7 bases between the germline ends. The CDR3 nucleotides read TGTGCCAGTAGTATAGGTCAGGCCTCCTACAATGAGCAGTTCTTC. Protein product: CASSIGQASYNEQFF. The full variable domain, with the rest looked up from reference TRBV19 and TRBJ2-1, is DGGITQSPKYLFRKEGQNVTLSCEQNLNHDAMYWYRQDPGQGLRLIYYSQIVNDFQKGDIAEGYSVSREKKESFPLTVTSAQKNPTAFYLCASSIGQASYNEQFFGPGTRLTVL.

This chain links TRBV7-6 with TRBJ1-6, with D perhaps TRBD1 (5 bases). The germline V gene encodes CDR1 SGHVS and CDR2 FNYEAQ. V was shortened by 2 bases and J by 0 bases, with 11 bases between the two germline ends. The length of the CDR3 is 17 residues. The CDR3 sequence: CASSLRGASSYNSPLHF. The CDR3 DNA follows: TGTGCCAGCAGCTTAAGGGGTGCTAGCTCCTATAATTCACCCCTCCACTTT.

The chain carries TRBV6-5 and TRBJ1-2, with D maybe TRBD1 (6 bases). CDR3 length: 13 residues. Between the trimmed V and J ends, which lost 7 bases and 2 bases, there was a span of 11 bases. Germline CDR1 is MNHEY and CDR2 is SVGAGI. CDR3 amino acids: CASTGGLNYGYTF. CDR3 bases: TGTGCCAGCACCGGGGGGCTAAACTATGGCTACACCTTC.

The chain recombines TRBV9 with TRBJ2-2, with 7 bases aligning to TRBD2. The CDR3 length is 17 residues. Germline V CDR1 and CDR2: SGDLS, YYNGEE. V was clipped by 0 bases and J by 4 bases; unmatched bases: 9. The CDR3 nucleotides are TGTGCCAGCAGCGTAGATCCTAGCGGCGGACTCACCGGGGAGCTGTTTTTT. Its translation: CASSVDPSGGLTGELFF.